This TCR beta chain was captured in a study of control samples from healthy donors and cancer patients (dated by TCRdb to 2020 to 2022). This clone was recorded a few times. It lacks a known antigen. The input lacks base qualities; no much larger clone sits a single base away. The library was generated by the immunoSEQ multiplex PCR assay. The source is immuneACCESS, and TCRdb retained only in-frame sequences with V and J called. Part of the clones is not carried over; for the studies checked, unresolved V genes explain less than half of this, and the remainder is unexplained. This sample is represented by about 100,000 clones; 82% of them were singletons. The ten largest clonotypes hold 6% to 8% of the sample. The TCR comes from a man aged 18 to 30 in good health. The sequencing input was blood.

CDR3 loop: CASSQAGLINEQFF. Read as DNA, the sequence is TGTGCCAGCAGCCAAGCCGGACTTATCAATGAGCAGTTCTTC. Here the chain combines TRBV3-1 (or the pseudogene TRBV3-2) and TRBJ2-1; the D region possibly corresponds to TRBD2 (5 bases align). V sheds 1 base and J sheds 6 bases, leaving 10 bases between their ends. From the germline V gene (reference sequence), CDR1 is LGHDT and CDR2 is YNNKEL. Measured from the cysteine to the phenylalanine, the CDR3 is 14 residues long. The sequence is cut down to CDR3 DNA, 42 bases in frame from base 1.